The 3 T cell receptor beta chains below all came from one sample that was sequenced in a study of CD8+CD57+ T cells in acquired aplastic anemia. Only patients with CD8+CD57+ cell expansion on flow cytometry were chosen for sequencing. TCR beta VDJ and CDR3 were profiled, and genomic DNA was the template. MiXCR, run by TCRdb on the reads, gives a single entry per CDR3 protein. The sample includes some 200,000 distinct CDR3 sequences, over 55% of them seen just once. Sample: sorted CD4+, CD8+, or CD8+CD57+ T cells (not recorded which) from PBMCs. These receptors originate from a human donor with aplastic anemia.

The chain employs TRBV4-3 and TRBJ2-5; TRBD1 is a possible D gene (5 bases). V was trimmed by 1 base and J by 0 bases, leaving 9 bases between them. In germline, CDR1 is LGHNA, CDR2 YSLEER. The CDR3 runs to 15 residues. The CDR3 DNA follows: TGCGCCAGCAGCCAAGCAGCAGGGTACCAAGAGACCCAGTACTTC. Translated: CASSQAAGYQETQYF.

The genes are TRBV20-1 and TRBJ1-1, with D possibly TRBD1 on 6 matching bases. V dropped 6 bases and J dropped 7 bases, with 18 bases sitting between them. The CDR3 length is 13 residues. The germline gives CDR1 DFQATT, CDR2 SNEGSKA (reference sequence). This CDR3 reads CSATPSGTIEAFF. The CDR3 DNA is TGCAGTGCGACCCCTTCCGGGACAATTGAAGCTTTCTTT.

The chain joins TRBV12-3 or TRBV12-4 to TRBJ2-2; D is undetermined. There are 14 residues in the CDR3. The V gene lost 6 bases and the J gene lost 3 bases, with 11 bases spanning the gap. CDR3 loop: CASRIEIYTGELFF. CDR3 nucleotide sequence: TGTGCCAGCAGGATCGAGATATACACCGGGGAGCTGTTTTTT.